The 30 T cell receptor beta chains below were found in one sample sequenced in a study of CD8 T cells in ankylosing spondylitis. TCRdb used MiXCR to reprocess the 5' RACE reads, holding one entry per CDR3 protein. The repertoire holds 310,000 or so distinct CDR3 sequences, with about 19% as singletons. The source material was blood, either unsorted or a sorted T cell fraction (not recorded which). The receptors stem from a male donor with ankylosing spondylitis or in good health (not recorded which).

CDR3 nucleotides: TGCGCCAGCAGTCAGGGGGACGCCTACAATGAGCAGTTCTTC. It specifies CASSQGDAYNEQFF. The chain couples TRBV5-1 to TRBJ2-1; 7 bases are shared with TRBD1. The J segment lost 2 bases and the V segment lost 5 bases, leaving 4 bases of the junction unmatched. In germline, CDR1 is SGHRS, CDR2 YFSETQ. The CDR3 contains 14 residues. Full variable domain (outside the CDR3, taken from reference TRBV5-1 and TRBJ2-1): KAGVTQTPRYLIKTRGQQVTLSCSPISGHRSVSWYQQTPGQGLQFLFEYFSETQRNKGNFPGRFSGRQFSNSRSEMNVSTLELGDSALYLCASSQGDAYNEQFFGPGTRLTVL.

This clonotype turned up a few times. The rearrangement links TRBV5-1 to TRBJ2-1, with 7 positions matching TRBD2. Germline CDR1 SGHRS, CDR2 YFSETQ. CDR3 length: 16 residues. Trimming took 0 bases from V and 5 from J; bases not matched to a gene: 8. The CDR3 loop reads CASSLGGGLGHNEQFF. DNA of the CDR3: TGCGCCAGCAGCTTGGGGGGCGGACTAGGGCACAATGAGCAGTTCTTC.

The gene calls are TRBV7-2 and TRBJ2-3, with 10 bases fitting TRBD2. CDR1 is SGHTA, CDR2 FQGNSA, per germline. V dropped 7 bases and J dropped 1; count of bases not matched to a gene: 5. The CDR3 runs 15 residues. The CDR3 here is CASNERGGRTDTQYF. The CDR3 nucleotides read TGTGCCAGCAATGAGCGGGGGGGCCGCACAGATACGCAGTATTTT. The full variable domain, its missing parts supplied by reference TRBV7-2 and TRBJ2-3, is GAGVSQSPSNKVTEKGKDVELRCDPISGHTALYWYRQSLGQGLEFLIYFQGNSAPDKSGLPSDRFSAERTGGSVSTLTIQRTQQEDSAVYLCASNERGGRTDTQYFGPGTRLTVL.

This chain uses TRBV6-5 with TRBJ1-3; D possibly corresponds to TRBD1 (5 bases). The V end lost 8 bases, the J end lost 3 bases, and 8 bases lay between the germline ends. This CDR3 has 12 residues. Germline values: CDR1 MNHEY, CDR2 SVGAGI. This CDR3 reads CASGTRGNTIYF. The CDR3 DNA reads as TGTGCCAGCGGGACCCGTGGAAACACCATATATTTT.

This clonotype was seen a handful of times. This chain links TRBV28 with TRBJ2-7, with 10 bases matching TRBD1. The germline V gene has CDR1 MDHEN and CDR2 SYDVKM. There are 14 residues in the CDR3. V lost 5 bases to trimming and J lost 4 bases; unmatched junction nucleotides: 5. DNA for the CDR3: TGTGCCAGCAGTCCCCGGGACAGGGGTTACGAGCAGTACGTC. It yields the protein CASSPRDRGYEQYV.

The chain carries TRBV12-3 or TRBV12-4 and TRBJ2-1; 9 bases align to TRBD2. The CDR3 length is 15 residues. Germline trimming cut 3 bases from V and 5 bases from J; bases unmatched to any gene: 5. DNA for the CDR3: TGTGCCAGCAGTTTTAGCGGGGGATACAACAATGAGCAGTTCTTC. Protein sequence: CASSFSGGYNNEQFF.

This clonotype was counted ten times or more. This rearrangement joins TRBV12-3 or TRBV12-4 to TRBJ1-1, with 9 bases that match TRBD1. V gave up 3 bases and J gave up 4 bases; unmatched junction bases: 3. This CDR3 is 14 amino acids long. CDR3 in amino acids: CASSLTGGRTEAFF. Here the CDR3 DNA reads TGTGCCAGCAGTTTGACAGGGGGTCGCACTGAAGCTTTCTTT.

The V and J genes are TRBV7-3 and TRBJ2-2, with 8 positions matching TRBD1. J gave up 7 bases and V 1 base, and 5 bases lay outside the gene matches. Germline loops: CDR1 SGHTA, CDR2 FQGTGA. CDR3 length: 15 residues. CDR3 protein: CASSLIPGQGGELFF. CDR3 bases: TGTGCCAGCAGCTTAATCCCAGGACAGGGCGGGGAGCTGTTTTTT.

This rearrangement joins TRBV10-3 to TRBJ2-2, with a weak D call TRBD2 (5 bases). The CDR3 loop spans 12 amino acids. The ends were cut back, 4 bases at V and 7 bases at J, with 7 bases in the middle. Germline loops: CDR1 ENHRY, CDR2 SYGVKD. CDR3 sequence (DNA): TGTGCCATCAGTGCGGGGAGCGGGGAGCTGTTTTTT. Amino acid sequence: CAISAGSGELFF.

This clonotype was observed at least ten times. This sequence joins TRBV29-1 and TRBJ2-7; possibly TRBD1 for D (5 bases). Trimming took 6 bases from V and 2 from J, leaving 11 bases between them. CDR1 and CDR2 from the germline V gene are SQVTM and ANQGSEA. The CDR3 has 12 amino acids. The CDR3 region is CSVRDSAYEQYV. The CDR3 coding sequence is TGCAGCGTACGAGACAGTGCCTACGAGCAGTACGTC.

The chain carries TRBV12-3 or TRBV12-4 and TRBJ2-3; 9 bases are a match to TRBD2. The CDR3 extends over 18 amino acids. Trimming cost V 2 bases and J 4 bases; bases outside gene matches: 13. CDR3: CASSLLPRGRGGSDTQYF. Here the CDR3 DNA reads TGTGCCAGCAGTTTACTCCCTCGTGGGCGGGGGGGCTCAGATACGCAGTATTTT.

This clonotype was observed at least ten times. The genes are TRBV29-1 and TRBJ2-1; a possible D gene is TRBD2 (7 bases). Trimming removed 1 base at V and 2 bases at J, with 15 bases between. The CDR3 runs 16 residues. CDR1 is SQVTM, CDR2 ANQGSEA, per germline. DNA for the CDR3: TGCAGCGTTGAAGTTTGGGTCGGGGGGCCCTACAATGAGCAGTTCTTC. It is translated as CSVEVWVGGPYNEQFF.

The chain recombines TRBV4-2 with TRBJ2-7; 7 positions agree with TRBD2. CDR3 length equals 14 residues. Losses at the gene ends were 4 bases for V and 7 bases for J; bases not matched to a gene: 10. Germline assignment: CDR1 LGHNA and CDR2 YNFKEQ. The CDR3 coding sequence is TGTGCCAGCAGCCCTTGGGCGGGAGAATATGAGCAGTACGTC. Translated, it gives CASSPWAGEYEQYV.

The rearrangement uses TRBV6-5 and TRBJ2-3; D remains unclear. CDR1 and CDR2 (germline): MNHEY, SVGAGI. The CDR3 runs 13 residues. Trimming took off 0 bases at V and 6 bases at J, with 7 bases between the two ends. This CDR3 reads CASSYSLVDTQYF. CDR3 DNA sequence: TGTGCCAGCAGTTACTCCCTCGTGGATACGCAGTATTTT.

The sample holds many counts of this clonotype. The rearrangement links TRBV6-1 to TRBJ2-6, with 8 bases aligning to TRBD1. V was pared by 9 bases and J by 0 bases, with 10 bases of the junction left unmatched. This CDR3 is 17 amino acids long. Germline loops: CDR1 MNHNS, CDR2 SASEGT. The CDR3 bases are TGTGCCAGTAAACCCGGGACAGGACGCTCTGGGGCCAACGTCCTGACTTTC. This gives the protein CASKPGTGRSGANVLTF.

The chain joins TRBV7-2 to TRBJ2-3; 10 nucleotides line up with TRBD2. The CDR3 is made up of 16 amino acids. After removal of 5 bases from V and 2 bases from J, the junction contained 7 bases not matched to a gene. Germline V CDR1 and CDR2: SGHTA, FQGNSA. CDR3 region: CASSQPSGGVTDTQYF. Here the CDR3 DNA reads TGTGCCAGCAGCCAACCTAGCGGGGGAGTCACAGATACGCAGTATTTT.

The chain joins TRBV7-2 to TRBJ2-2; no clear D. The CDR3 is 12 amino acids. V dropped 5 bases and J dropped 6 bases, with 7 bases sitting between them. CDR1 is SGHTA, CDR2 FQGNSA, per germline. DNA of the CDR3: TGTGCCAGCAGCCCCCTAGCCGGGGAGCTGTTTTTT. Amino acids: CASSPLAGELFF.

This rearrangement joins TRBV3-1 to TRBJ1-2; no definite D call. Germline values: CDR1 LGHDT, CDR2 YNNKEL (reference sequence). CDR3 length: 16 amino acids. Between the trimmed V and J ends, which lost 1 base and 2 bases, there was a span of 14 bases. Written as DNA, the CDR3 is TGTGCCAGCAGCCAAGTTGGGGAACTCGAGAACTATGGCTACACCTTC. This encodes CASSQVGELENYGYTF. The full variable domain, in which reference TRBV3-1 and TRBJ1-2 provide the parts outside the CDR3, is DTAVSQTPKYLVTQMGNDKSIKCEQNLGHDTMYWYKQDSKKFLKIMFSYNNKELIINETVPNRFSPKSPDKAHLNLHINSLELGDSAVYFCASSQVGELENYGYTFGSGTRLTVV.

This clonotype came up many times. The rearrangement links TRBV18 to TRBJ2-7; 10 bases agree with TRBD2. The CDR3 has 14 residues. The trim removed 3 bases at V and 4 bases at J, leaving 3 bases unmatched. Germline CDR1 reads KGHSH; CDR2 reads LQKENI. CDR3 nucleotide sequence: TGTGCCAGCTCACCGGCTAGCGGGAGTTACGAGCAGTACGTC. It is translated as CASSPASGSYEQYV.

The chain recombines TRBV5-1 with TRBJ2-3; 10 bases align to TRBD2. This CDR3 region has 15 residues. Germline assignment: CDR1 SGHRS and CDR2 YFSETQ. After removal of 4 bases from V and 6 bases from J, the junction contained 8 bases not matched to a gene. CDR3 DNA sequence: TGCGCCAGCAGCCGGAATAGCGGGAGGCAGGATACGCAGTATTTT. This translates into CASSRNSGRQDTQYF. Variable domain in full (rest from reference TRBV5-1 and TRBJ2-3): KAGVTQTPRYLIKTRGQQVTLSCSPISGHRSVSWYQQTPGQGLQFLFEYFSETQRNKGNFPGRFSGRQFSNSRSEMNVSTLELGDSALYLCASSRNSGRQDTQYFGPGTRLTVL.

This clonotype has a count of ten or more. The chain couples TRBV7-3 to TRBJ2-5; possible D gene TRBD1, 5 bases. The CDR3 sequence is 14 residues long. Germline V gives CDR1 SGHTA, CDR2 FQGTGA. V gave up 5 bases and J gave up 4 bases, with 14 bases separating them. CDR3 region: CASSTLGVGETQYF. For the CDR3, the DNA is TGTGCCAGCAGCACCTTAGGGGTAGGAGAGACCCAGTACTTC.

This chain links TRBV7-2 with TRBJ2-7; D is ambiguous. V gave up 1 base and J gave up 1 base, with 5 bases separating them. This CDR3 region has 13 residues. Germline CDR1 reads SGHTA; CDR2 reads FQGNSA. This CDR3 is CASSLVQSYEQYV. Written as DNA, the CDR3 is TGTGCCAGCAGCTTAGTACAGTCCTACGAGCAGTACGTC.

This clonotype occurred a few times. V gene TRBV5-1 combines with J gene TRBJ2-5; 10 positions match TRBD2. Germline V gives CDR1 SGHRS, CDR2 YFSETQ. Trimming at V came to 3 bases and at J to 2 bases, leaving 7 bases not matched to a gene. This CDR3 contains 16 residues. The CDR3 sequence is CASSSSGGAFQETQYF. The CDR3 nucleotides are TGCGCCAGCAGCTCGAGCGGGGGGGCTTTTCAAGAGACCCAGTACTTC.

This clonotype has a single count. One end of the junction does not line up with germline, which may come from a read error. This chain uses TRBV20-1 with TRBJ1-5; no firm D call. CDR1 DFQATT and CDR2 SNEGSKA come from the germline V gene (reference sequence). This CDR3 is built from 13 residues. In DNA form, the CDR3 reads TGCGGTGCTAGTTCCGACGGCAATCAGCCCCAGCATTTT. It translates to CGASSDGNQPQHF.

Only a few counts were recorded for this clonotype. The chain joins TRBV9 to TRBJ2-2; the D gene is possibly TRBD1 (5 bases). Germline V gene lookup returns CDR1 SGDLS and CDR2 YYNGEE. The ends were cut back, 7 bases at V and 2 bases at J, with 15 bases in the middle. CDR3 length: 15 residues. The CDR3 nucleotides are TGTGCCAGCGGTTATGGGGCTCTTAACACCGGGGAGCTGTTTTTT. Translated, it gives CASGYGALNTGELFF. Full variable domain (missing parts from reference TRBV9 and TRBJ2-2): DSGVTQTPKHLITATGQRVTLRCSPRSGDLSVYWYQQSLDQGLQFLIQYYNGEERAKGNILERFSAQQFPDLHSELNLSSLELGDSALYFCASGYGALNTGELFFGEGSRLTVL.

This chain connects TRBV5-5 to TRBJ1-5; D uncertain. The length of the CDR3 is 13 residues. CDR1 and CDR2 from the germline V gene are SGHKS and YYEKEE (reference sequence). V dropped 0 bases and J dropped 7 bases, with 8 bases sitting between them. The CDR3 DNA sequence: TGTGCCAGCAGCTTGGGGAATGGCCAGCCCCAGCATTTT. Its translation: CASSLGNGQPQHF.

The gene calls are TRBV28 and TRBJ1-1; D is uncertain. CDR3 length: 14 residues. The V and J ends lost 2 bases and 4 bases respectively, with 11 bases between them. Germline V gene data show CDR1 as MDHEN and CDR2 as SYDVKM. CDR3 in amino acids: CASSLTRQVTEAFF. The CDR3 DNA is TGTGCCAGCAGTTTAACCAGGCAAGTCACTGAAGCTTTCTTT.

The V and J genes are TRBV7-9 and TRBJ2-5; perhaps D is TRBD1 or TRBD2 (5 bases each). CDR3 size: 16 residues. Trimming left V 3 bases short and J 1 base short, with 15 bases between. Germline V gene sequence: CDR1 SEHNR, CDR2 FQNEAQ (reference sequence). CDR3 amino acids: CASSFGAGDVQETQYF. The CDR3 region has the DNA TGTGCCAGCAGCTTTGGGGCCGGGGATGTCCAAGAGACCCAGTACTTC.

This clonotype turned up a few times. The genes are TRBV20-1 and TRBJ2-2; D gene ambiguous. Trimming shortened V by 2 bases and J by 0 bases, and 13 bases separated the two germline ends. The CDR3 length is 16 residues. Germline V gene data show CDR1 as DFQATT and CDR2 as SNEGSKA (reference sequence). CDR3 nucleotide sequence: TGCAGTGCTAGACAGACGGCGCCAGCGAACACCGGGGAGCTGTTTTTT. Residues: CSARQTAPANTGELFF.

This clonotype was detected a few times. V and J are TRBV12-3 or TRBV12-4 and TRBJ2-5; TRBD2 is a possible D gene (5 bases). The CDR3 is 14 amino acids. Deletions cut 3 bases from V and 4 bases from J, with 12 bases between. CDR3 amino acids: CASSFLGSRETQYF. The CDR3 DNA reads TGTGCCAGCAGTTTTTTGGGGAGCAGAGAGACCCAGTACTTC.